A single sample gave rise to the 19 T cell receptor beta chains below, sequenced in a study of T cell responses to AZD1222 COVID-19 vaccine. Here immunoSEQ multiplex PCR was the method, and the copy in TCRdb shows in-frame clones only, minus some. The sample has under 150,000 clones, approximately 88% seen once; the top ten hold over 12%. The sequences come from peripheral blood, collected on day 0 of AZD1222 vaccination. The receptors stem from an adult in good health.

The genes are TRBV5-8 and TRBJ2-2; D unclear. Germline V gives CDR1 SGHTS, CDR2 YDEGEE. Trimming shortened V by 0 bases and J by 3 bases, and 6 bases separated the two germline ends. CDR3 size: 14 residues. The CDR3 spells CASSLGLYTGELFF. The CDR3 DNA follows: TGTGCCAGCAGCTTGGGACTGTACACCGGGGAGCTGTTTTTT. Full variable domain (remainder filled in from reference TRBV5-8 and TRBJ2-2): EAGVTQSPTHLIKTRGQQATLRCSPISGHTSVYWYQQALGLGLQFLLWYDEGEERNRGNFPPRFSGRQFPNYSSELNVNALELEDSALYLCASSLGLYTGELFFGEGSRLTVL.

The genes are TRBV7-2 and TRBJ2-2, with D maybe TRBD1 (5 bases). Germline CDR1 is SGHTA and CDR2 is FQGNSA. This CDR3 comprises 15 residues. V was shortened by 5 bases and J by 4 bases, with 14 bases between the two germline ends. The DNA of the CDR3 is TGTGCCAGCAGCGAAAGGGCAAGGGGCACCGGGGAGCTGTTTTTT. It specifies CASSERARGTGELFF.

This clone was seen a few times. The V gene is TRBV5-1, the J gene TRBJ2-7; 12 nucleotides agree with TRBD1. The CDR3 runs 16 residues. J was trimmed by 3 bases and V by 4 bases; bases with no gene match: 8. Germline-derived CDR1 and CDR2 are SGHRS and YFSETQ. The CDR3 sequence is CASSPGTGGAVYEQYF. CDR3 nucleotides: TGCGCCAGCAGCCCGGGGACAGGGGGCGCCGTCTACGAGCAGTACTTC.

This clone was recorded once. The genes are TRBV30 and TRBJ2-7; D gene uncertain. The CDR3 extends over 13 amino acids. Trimming left V 2 bases short and J 4 bases short, with 12 bases between. Germline V gene data show CDR1 as GTSNPN and CDR2 as SVGIG (reference sequence). The CDR3 loop reads CAWSRTALYEQYF. CDR3 bases: TGTGCCTGGAGTCGTACTGCCTTGTACGAGCAGTACTTC.

The chain links TRBV7-6 to TRBJ1-3; D is uncertain. The CDR3 covers 14 residues. Germline CDR1 is SGHVS and CDR2 is FNYEAQ. V lost 6 bases, J lost 0 bases, and 9 bases lay in between. The CDR3 reads CASSPEASGNTIYF. The CDR3 DNA follows: TGTGCCAGCAGTCCCGAGGCCTCTGGAAACACCATATATTTT. The entire variable domain, with the rest obtained from reference TRBV7-6 and TRBJ1-3, is as follows: GAGVSQSPRYKVTKRGQDVALRCDPISGHVSLYWYRQALGQGPEFLTYFNYEAQQDKSGLPNDRFSAERPEGSISTLTIQRTEQRDSAMYRCASSPEASGNTIYFGEGSWLTVV.

This sequence joins TRBV7-2 and TRBJ2-2; possibly TRBD1 for D (5 bases). Trimming stripped 1 base from V and 0 bases from J, with 9 bases between. This CDR3 has 16 amino acids. CDR1 and CDR2 (germline): SGHTA, FQGNSA. Here the CDR3 DNA reads TGTGCCAGCAGCTTAGTTGGCAGGGCGAACACCGGGGAGCTGTTTTTT. Translating gives CASSLVGRANTGELFF.

The chain employs TRBV9 and TRBJ1-5; unclear D gene. The germline CDR1 and CDR2 sequences are SGDLS and YYNGEE. The CDR3 totals 15 residues. Trimming took off 3 bases at V and 5 bases at J, with 15 bases between the two ends. CDR3 amino acids: CASSAGPPTDQPQHF. The CDR3 DNA reads as TGTGCCAGCAGCGCAGGCCCCCCCACCGATCAGCCCCAGCATTTT.

The V gene is TRBV5-1, the J gene TRBJ2-5, with no clear D. CDR3 length: 16 amino acids. Between the trimmed V and J ends, which lost 2 bases and 1 base, there was a span of 15 bases. Germline CDR1 is SGHRS and CDR2 is YFSETQ. The CDR3 DNA reads TGCGCCAGCAGCTTTTCCGGGTTGGGTTTCCAAGAGACCCAGTACTTC. It yields the protein CASSFSGLGFQETQYF.

This clone was counted a single time. J is TRBJ2-3 and V is TRBV30, with D maybe TRBD2 (5 bases). Germline assignment: CDR1 GTSNPN and CDR2 SVGIG (reference sequence). The CDR3 has 13 amino acids. Trimming left V 6 bases short and J 0 bases short, with 10 bases between. CDR3 DNA: TGTGCCTGCGAACGGACTAGCACAGATACGCAGTATTTT. Translating it yields CACERTSTDTQYF.

This clone was observed a handful of times. The V gene is TRBV6-4, the J gene TRBJ1-1; 7 positions agree with TRBD1. This CDR3 spans 13 amino acids. With 6 bases clipped from V and 5 bases from J, the junction kept 6 bases outside the gene matches. The germline V gene encodes CDR1 MRHNA and CDR2 SNTAGT. The CDR3 is CASSSKQGTEAFF. The DNA of the CDR3 is TGTGCCAGCAGCAGTAAACAGGGGACTGAAGCTTTCTTT.

The CDR3 nucleotides are TGTGCCAGCAGTTCACTGACCGGGAACTATGGCTACACCTTC. This encodes CASSSLTGNYGYTF. This chain links TRBV28 with TRBJ1-2; D gene unclear. Germline V gene data show CDR1 as MDHEN and CDR2 as SYDVKM. The ends were cut back, 4 bases at V and 2 bases at J, with 11 bases in the middle. This CDR3 contains 14 residues.

The genes are TRBV6-5 and TRBJ1-5; D is perhaps TRBD1 (6 bases). The ends were cut back, 6 bases at V and 9 bases at J, with 18 bases in the middle. Germline CDR1 and CDR2: MNHEY and SVGAGI. CDR3 length: 14 residues. The CDR3 bases are TGTGCCAGCAGGTTAACTTTTGGGACACCGCCCCAGCATTTT. Amino acid sequence: CASRLTFGTPPQHF.

This chain joins TRBV11-2 and TRBJ1-6; 8 bases align to TRBD1. The germline V gene has CDR1 SGHAT and CDR2 FQNNGV. The CDR3 runs to 16 residues. The V segment lost 5 bases and the J segment 8 bases; nucleotides outside the gene matches: 11. CDR3 region: CASSTPNRGGDSPLHF. The CDR3 DNA sequence: TGTGCCAGCAGCACGCCGAACAGGGGGGGAGATTCACCCCTCCACTTT.

The DNA of the CDR3 is TGTGCCAGCAGTCAACAACTAGCGGGCAATGAGCAGTTCTTC. Its protein is CASSQQLAGNEQFF. J is TRBJ2-1 and V is TRBV6-5; TRBD2 aligns across 9 bases. The CDR3 is made up of 14 amino acids. V was clipped by 5 bases and J by 6 bases; unmatched bases: 5. The germline V gene has CDR1 MNHEY and CDR2 SVGAGI.

The J gene is TRBJ2-3, the V gene TRBV6-5, with 12 bases that match TRBD2. J was trimmed by 5 bases and V by 8 bases; bases with no gene match: 5. This CDR3 contains 14 residues. CDR1 and CDR2 (germline): MNHEY, SVGAGI. The CDR3 loop is CASRTSGEVDTQYF. DNA for the CDR3: TGTGCCAGCCGGACTAGCGGGGAGGTAGATACGCAGTATTTT.

The chain links TRBV7-2 to TRBJ2-1; TRBD2 agrees at 7 bases. The CDR3 length is 15 residues. CDR1 and CDR2 from the germline V gene are SGHTA and FQGNSA. The J segment lost 4 bases and the V segment lost 6 bases, leaving 9 bases of the junction unmatched. CDR3: CASRPRGGRYNEQFF. CDR3 sequence (DNA): TGTGCCAGCAGACCCCGCGGGGGTCGGTACAATGAGCAGTTCTTC.

This chain connects TRBV11-3 to TRBJ1-1; no reliable D call. The CDR3 contains 13 residues. V was cut by 3 bases and J by 5 bases, with 10 bases left in between. Looked up from germline, CDR1 is SGHNT and CDR2 is YENEEA. Here the CDR3 DNA reads TGTGCCAGCAGCTTTACAGATCGAACTGAAGCTTTCTTT. Translation gives CASSFTDRTEAFF.

The chain links TRBV27 to TRBJ2-2; D is unclear. Trimming left V 3 bases short and J 7 bases short, with 9 bases between. CDR3 size: 13 residues. CDR1 is MNHEY and CDR2 is SMNVEV in the germline V gene (reference sequence). For the CDR3, the DNA is TGTGCCAGCAGTTTTATCAGCCTCGGGGAGCTGTTTTTT. This gives the protein CASSFISLGELFF.

This sequence joins TRBV19 and TRBJ2-6; weak D call: TRBD2 (5 bases). With 5 bases removed from V and 0 bases from J, the gap between germline ends came to 14 bases. CDR3 size: 17 residues. Germline loops: CDR1 LNHDA, CDR2 SQIVND (reference sequence). As DNA, the CDR3 is TGTGCCAGTAGTGTTGACGGGGTTGGCTCTGGGGCCAACGTCCTGACTTTC. It is translated as CASSVDGVGSGANVLTF.